Listed here are 18 T cell receptor beta chains from one sample, sequenced in a study of Graves' ophthalmopathy and Graves' hyperthyroidism. RNA transcripts were the source from which TCR beta CDR3 regions were amplified. After a first-round RT-PCR with HTBI primers, a second-round multiplex PCR was run. TCRdb redid the calling of the multiplex PCR reads with MiXCR, one entry per CDR3 protein. The sample consists of 260,000 or so distinct CDR3 sequences, about 47% of them appearing once. Sequencing was carried out using peripheral blood. These TCRs come from an adult man with Graves' ophthalmopathy.

V usage is TRBV25-1 and J usage is TRBJ2-7, with TRBD1 matching 7 bases. The germline CDR1 and CDR2 sequences are MGHDK and SYGVNS. The CDR3 has 17 amino acids. V lost 5 bases, J lost 0 bases, and 13 bases stayed unmatched. This chain's CDR3 is CASSLEGQWRSSYEQYF. Written as DNA, the CDR3 is TGTGCCAGCAGTTTAGAGGGACAGTGGAGGAGCTCCTACGAGCAGTACTTC.

This clonotype was observed a few times. In nucleotides, the CDR3 is TGTGCCAGCAGCTCCTTCAATCAGCCCCAGCATTTT. Protein product: CASSSFNQPQHF. The J gene is TRBJ1-5, the V gene TRBV7-2; D is unclear. V was clipped by 4 bases and J by 3 bases, with 4 bases between them. The CDR3 length is 12 residues. In germline, CDR1 is SGHTA, CDR2 FQGNSA.

The chain recombines TRBV10-2 with TRBJ2-7, with 10 bases identical to TRBD1. V gave up 6 bases and J gave up 1 base; unmatched junction bases: 6. The V gene's germline CDR1 is WSHSY and CDR2 SAAADI. The CDR3 spans 15 residues. The CDR3, as DNA: TGCGCCAGCAGAGTAGGGACAGGGGCTTCCTACGAGCAGTACTTC. Amino acid sequence: CASRVGTGASYEQYF.

This clonotype has more than one count but fewer than ten. The chain combines TRBV7-9 with TRBJ1-2; 10 bases fit TRBD1. The germline CDR1 and CDR2 sequences are SEHNR and FQNEAQ (reference sequence). Trimming at V came to 6 bases and at J to 4 bases, leaving 8 bases not matched to a gene. The CDR3 length is 15 residues. The CDR3 sequence is CASSTTGTGVYGYTF. In nucleotides, the CDR3 is TGTGCCAGCAGTACTACCGGGACAGGGGTCTATGGCTACACCTTC.

This chain connects TRBV25-1 to TRBJ1-4, with 10 bases fitting TRBD1. Germline loops: CDR1 MGHDK, CDR2 SYGVNS. The CDR3 consists of 16 residues. V lost 2 bases, J lost 8 bases, and 8 bases stayed unmatched. The CDR3 DNA reads TGTGCCAGCAGTGAAGGTGCCGGGACAGGGGTCGAAAAACTGTTTTTT. Protein product: CASSEGAGTGVEKLFF.

This clonotype occurred once. The rearrangement links TRBV10-3 to TRBJ2-7; tentative D call: TRBD1 (6 bases). V dropped 10 bases and J dropped 2 bases, with 18 bases sitting between them. Germline V gene sequence: CDR1 ENHRY, CDR2 SYGVKD. This CDR3 region has 14 residues. CDR3 sequence: CASRTESFTYEQYF. Here the CDR3 DNA reads TGTGCCAGCAGGACAGAAAGCTTTACCTACGAGCAGTACTTC.

The chain links TRBV2 to TRBJ1-1; a possible D gene is TRBD1 (6 bases). The CDR3 length is 14 residues. V lost 6 bases, J lost 1 base, and 12 bases lay in between. Germline-derived CDR1 and CDR2 are SNHLY and FYNNEI. The DNA for the CDR3 is TGTGCCAGCAGCCAAGGGGGGGGGAACACTGAAGCTTTCTTT. It is translated as CASSQGGGNTEAFF.

The chain couples TRBV29-1 to TRBJ1-1; D is undetermined. The CDR3 is 13 amino acids. V was shortened by 6 bases and J by 0 bases, with 11 bases between the two germline ends. Germline values: CDR1 SQVTM, CDR2 ANQGSEA. The CDR3 loop is CSVTWTVNTEAFF. CDR3 DNA: TGCAGCGTGACCTGGACGGTGAACACTGAAGCTTTCTTT.

This clonotype was recorded many times. The junction departs from germline at one end; a sequencing error may be responsible. This chain connects TRBV7-2 to TRBJ2-5; D assignment may be TRBD1 or TRBD2 (5 bases each). The CDR3 loop spans 13 amino acids. Germline CDR1 is SGHTA and CDR2 is FQGNSA. The CDR3 DNA follows: TGTGCTAGCAGCTTAGGGACCCAAGAGACCCAGTACTTC. This encodes CASSLGTQETQYF. Looking up the rest from reference TRBV7-2 and TRBJ2-5 gives the full variable domain: GAGVSQSPSNKVTEKGKDVELRCDPISGHTALYWYRQSLGQGLEFLIYFQGNSAPDKSGLPSDRFSAERTGGSVSTLTIQRTQQEDSAVYLCASSLGTQETQYFGPGTRLLVL.

The table lists this clonotype with many counts. The chain employs TRBV10-3 and TRBJ1-2; D might be TRBD1 (6 bases). Trimming stripped 4 bases from V and 0 bases from J, with 12 bases between. The CDR3 is 15 amino acids. Per the germline V gene, CDR1 is ENHRY and CDR2 is SYGVKD. CDR3 in amino acids: CAISGRTEANYGYTF. The CDR3 DNA reads as TGTGCCATCAGTGGGAGGACAGAGGCTAACTATGGCTACACCTTC.

The V call is TRBV6-5, the J call TRBJ2-5; D may be TRBD1 or TRBD2 (5 bases each). The CDR3 contains 14 residues. CDR1 is MNHEY and CDR2 is SVGAGI in the germline V gene. V was cut by 4 bases and J by 0 bases, with 9 bases left in between. The CDR3, as DNA: TGTGCCAGCAGTTCCGGGACGCACCAAGAGACCCAGTACTTC. It yields the protein CASSSGTHQETQYF.

This clonotype was seen only once. The V and J genes are TRBV9 and TRBJ1-6; no definite D call. Germline V gene lookup returns CDR1 SGDLS and CDR2 YYNGEE. V was shortened by 4 bases and J by 10 bases, with 9 bases between the two germline ends. The CDR3 is 12 amino acids. CDR3 nucleotide sequence: TGTGCCAGCAGCTTTTACGGCTCACCCCTCCACTTT. Translation: CASSFYGSPLHF.

Only a few counts were recorded for this clonotype. The rearrangement uses TRBV2 and TRBJ1-5; D not resolved. The germline V gene encodes CDR1 SNHLY and CDR2 FYNNEI. Trimming took off 2 bases at V and 5 bases at J, with 10 bases between the two ends. The CDR3 length is 14 residues. CDR3: CASSERWGDQPQHF. CDR3 sequence (DNA): TGTGCCAGCAGTGAAAGGTGGGGTGATCAGCCCCAGCATTTT.

This clonotype is a singleton in its sample. This chain connects TRBV7-9 to TRBJ1-4; D may be TRBD1 (5 bases). The ends were cut back, 6 bases at V and 7 bases at J, with 21 bases in the middle. Germline V CDR1 and CDR2: SEHNR, FQNEAQ (reference sequence). The CDR3 runs 16 residues. CDR3 protein: CASSPPGPWGVEKLFF. CDR3 DNA sequence: TGTGCCAGCAGTCCGCCTGGTCCCTGGGGCGTTGAAAAACTGTTTTTT.

The V call is TRBV29-1, the J call TRBJ1-1; D not certain. The V and J ends lost 2 bases and 14 bases respectively, with 21 bases between them. The CDR3 loop spans 13 amino acids. The germline V gene encodes CDR1 SQVTM and CDR2 ANQGSEA. Written as DNA, the CDR3 is TGCAGCGTTGAATCCTCGACCTACAATGAGCAGTTCTTT. As protein: CSVESSTYNEQFF.

This clonotype was seen a handful of times. The genes are TRBV7-8 and TRBJ1-2, with D unresolved. The germline CDR1 and CDR2 sequences are SGHVS and FQNEAQ. The CDR3 has 13 residues. V was pared by 0 bases and J by 8 bases, with 10 bases between. The CDR3 loop reads CASSLAEGLGYTF. The CDR3 DNA reads TGTGCCAGCAGCTTAGCGGAGGGTTTGGGCTACACCTTC.

This clonotype appeared a few times. This sequence joins TRBV12-3 or TRBV12-4 and TRBJ2-7; either TRBD1 or TRBD2 may supply D (6 bases each). Trimming took off 6 bases at V and 6 bases at J, with 12 bases between the two ends. The CDR3 length is 12 residues. The CDR3 nucleotides read TGTGCCAGCAGAGCGAGGGGGGCCGAGCAGTACTTC. Amino acid sequence: CASRARGAEQYF.

The J gene is TRBJ1-1, the V gene TRBV7-3; no reliable D call. V shed 5 bases and J shed 0 bases, with 7 bases lying between them. Germline CDR1 reads SGHTA; CDR2 reads FQGTGA. The CDR3 covers 13 residues. The CDR3 bases are TGTGCCAGCAGCCCTACCATGAACACTGAAGCTTTCTTT. The encoded protein is CASSPTMNTEAFF.